One and the same sample provided the 17 T cell receptor beta chains below, sequenced in a study of cytomegalovirus exposure and HLA in healthy donors. Researchers ran the PCR with 60 Vbeta and 13 Jbeta primers. Profiling relied on immunoSEQ multiplex PCR, and the TCRdb table lists in-frame clones only, not all of them. The sample yields 75,000 to 90,000 clones, around 85% seen once. What was sequenced was PBMCs. These receptors all come from a man aged 35-49 years in good health and CMV-seropositive.

The V call is TRBV5-1, the J call TRBJ1-6, with 10 bases lining up with TRBD1. This CDR3 has 14 amino acids. Germline V gene sequence: CDR1 SGHRS, CDR2 YFSETQ. Trimming at V came to 4 bases and at J to 10 bases, leaving 5 bases not matched to a gene. CDR3 in amino acids: CASSGGQGNSPLHF. The CDR3 DNA reads as TGCGCCAGCAGCGGGGGACAGGGGAACTCACCCCTCCACTTT.

This chain joins TRBV5-4 and TRBJ1-2; tentatively, D is TRBD1 (6 bases). This CDR3 has 15 amino acids. The V end was cut by 3 bases, the J end by 1 base, with 13 bases between. Germline values: CDR1 SGHNT, CDR2 YYREEE (reference sequence). The CDR3, as DNA: TGTGCCAGCAGCTCCTCCAGGGGAATTAACTATGGCTACACCTTC. Amino acid sequence: CASSSSRGINYGYTF. The whole variable domain, remainder taken from reference TRBV5-4 and TRBJ1-2, is ETGVTQSPTHLIKTRGQQVTLRCSSQSGHNTVSWYQQALGQGPQFIFQYYREEENGRGNFPPRFSGLQFPNYSSELNVNALELDDSALYLCASSSSRGINYGYTFGSGTRLTVV.

This clone was seen only once. The rearrangement joins TRBV28 to TRBJ1-6; D is uncertain. The V gene's germline CDR1 is MDHEN and CDR2 SYDVKM. Trimming pared 6 bases from V and 12 bases from J, leaving 21 bases between. This CDR3 region has 15 residues. The CDR3 DNA reads TGTGCCAGCAGAACTGACATGCTCCAATACCGACCCCTCCACTTT. Translated: CASRTDMLQYRPLHF.

The chain couples TRBV7-8 to TRBJ2-7; 12 bases agree with TRBD2. After removal of 0 bases from V and 4 bases from J, the junction contained 7 bases not matched to a gene. Germline assignment: CDR1 SGHVS and CDR2 FQNEAQ. The length of the CDR3 is 17 residues. The CDR3 region has the DNA TGTGCCAGCAGCTTAGCCCTGACTAGCGGGAGTATGTACGAGCAGTACTTC. It yields the protein CASSLALTSGSMYEQYF.

The chain recombines TRBV7-2 with TRBJ2-5; a weak D match, TRBD2 (6 bases). The CDR3 runs 13 residues. Trimming stripped 5 bases from V and 5 bases from J, with 12 bases between. CDR1 SGHTA and CDR2 FQGNSA come from the germline V gene. CDR3 nucleotide sequence: TGTGCCAGCAGCCGAGTGGAGGGGGAGACCCAGTACTTC. Its translation: CASSRVEGETQYF.

V gene TRBV25-1 combines with J gene TRBJ1-3; 12 bases map to TRBD1. V was clipped by 2 bases and J by 5 bases; unmatched bases: 1. Germline-derived CDR1 and CDR2 are MGHDK and SYGVNS. This CDR3 is built from 15 residues. The CDR3 nucleotides read TGTGCCAGCAGTGAAGGGACAGGGGGCCGAAACACCATATATTTT. This sequence encodes CASSEGTGGRNTIYF. Variable domain in full (rest from reference TRBV25-1 and TRBJ1-3): EADIYQTPRYLVIGTGKKITLECSQTMGHDKMYWYQQDPGMELHLIHYSYGVNSTEKGDLSSESTVSRIRTEHFPLTLESARPSHTSQYLCASSEGTGGRNTIYFGEGSWLTVV.

The V call is TRBV6-6, the J call TRBJ1-6; 7 nucleotides line up with TRBD1. Losses at the gene ends were 2 bases for V and 13 bases for J; bases not matched to a gene: 8. The CDR3 has 14 residues. Germline values: CDR1 MNHNY, CDR2 SVGAGI (reference sequence). This CDR3 is CASSYDRASGPLHF. CDR3 DNA: TGTGCCAGCAGTTACGACAGGGCCTCAGGCCCCCTCCACTTT.

The J gene is TRBJ1-4, the V gene TRBV6-5; D is perhaps TRBD1 (6 bases). The V and J ends lost 10 bases and 7 bases respectively, with 19 bases between them. The CDR3 length is 14 residues. Germline V gene lookup returns CDR1 MNHEY and CDR2 SVGAGI. The CDR3 DNA reads as TGTGCCACCCGCGGGGGCGAGCCGGGTGAAAAACTGTTTTTT. Translation gives CATRGGEPGEKLFF.

The V gene is TRBV19, the J gene TRBJ2-1; D possibly corresponds to TRBD2 (6 bases). The length of the CDR3 is 16 residues. V dropped 4 bases and J dropped 0 bases, with 13 bases sitting between them. CDR1 is LNHDA and CDR2 is SQIVND in the germline V gene (reference sequence). The CDR3 loop is CASSKPSVGSYNEQFF. DNA of the CDR3: TGTGCCAGTAGTAAACCTAGCGTAGGCTCCTACAATGAGCAGTTCTTC.

The V gene is TRBV4-1, the J gene TRBJ2-3; 7 bases are a match to TRBD1. The germline V gene encodes CDR1 MGHRA and CDR2 YSYEKL. The J segment lost 1 base and the V segment lost 4 bases, leaving 5 bases of the junction unmatched. There are 15 residues in the CDR3. This CDR3 reads CASSPGQDRTDTQYF. As DNA, the CDR3 is TGCGCCAGCAGCCCCGGACAGGACCGCACAGATACGCAGTATTTT.

This chain connects TRBV10-2 to TRBJ2-3; weak D call: TRBD1 (6 bases). The CDR3 consists of 17 residues. The germline V and J ends were trimmed by 2 bases and 2 bases, with 17 bases remaining between them. The germline CDR1 and CDR2 sequences are WSHSY and SAAADI. This CDR3 is CASSEDPVRGSTDTQYF. The CDR3 DNA sequence: TGCGCCAGCAGTGAGGACCCAGTAAGGGGGTCCACAGATACGCAGTATTTT.

This chain links TRBV15 with TRBJ1-6; unclear D gene. This CDR3 is built from 12 residues. V lost 0 bases, J lost 14 bases, and 8 bases lay in between. Germline CDR1 LNHNV, CDR2 YYDKDF (reference sequence). The CDR3 DNA is TGTGCCACCAGCAGAGACCGGTTGGCCCTCCACTTT. Translation: CATSRDRLALHF.

V is TRBV4-1 and J is TRBJ1-2; 11 nucleotides line up with TRBD1. Unmatched junction bases numbered 7, after V lost 3 bases and J lost 4 bases. In germline, CDR1 is MGHRA, CDR2 YSYEKL. CDR3 size: 16 residues. The CDR3 coding sequence is TGCGCCAGCAGCCAGGGGGCGGGGACAGGGGGCTATGGCTACACCTTC. This codes for CASSQGAGTGGYGYTF.

The V gene is TRBV2, the J gene TRBJ1-3; D gene unclear. Per the germline V gene, CDR1 is SNHLY and CDR2 is FYNNEI. The V gene lost 4 bases and the J gene lost 0 bases, with 10 bases spanning the gap. There are 15 residues in the CDR3. For the CDR3, the DNA is TGTGCCAGCAGTGGTACGGGAATCTCTGGAAACACCATATATTTT. This gives the protein CASSGTGISGNTIYF.

DNA for the CDR3: TGTGCCAGCAGGGGGCGGCTCGACATTCAGTACTTC. This sequence encodes CASRGRLDIQYF. The J gene is TRBJ2-4, the V gene TRBV6-6; a possible D gene is TRBD1 (5 bases). The germline gives CDR1 MNHNY, CDR2 SVGAGI (reference sequence). The V end lost 6 bases, the J end lost 8 bases, and 11 bases lay between the germline ends. The CDR3 is 12 residues long.

The V gene is TRBV2, the J gene TRBJ1-2, with TRBD1 matching over 8 bases. The CDR3 sequence is 13 residues long. Germline V gene lookup returns CDR1 SNHLY and CDR2 FYNNEI. Trimming cost V 5 bases and J 5 bases; bases outside gene matches: 4. The CDR3, as DNA: TGTGCCAGCAGTCCGGACAGGGAGTATGGCTACACCTTC. Translating gives CASSPDREYGYTF.

The chain combines TRBV9 with TRBJ2-1; D ambiguous. The V and J ends lost 2 bases and 5 bases respectively, with 11 bases between them. Germline CDR1 SGDLS, CDR2 YYNGEE. This CDR3 is built from 14 residues. Here the CDR3 reads CASSVTPSDNEQFF. DNA for the CDR3: TGTGCCAGCAGCGTCACCCCGTCGGACAATGAGCAGTTCTTC.